Shown below are 30 T cell receptor beta chains from a single sample sequenced in a study of graft-versus-host responses after intestinal transplantation (dated by TCRdb to the early 2020s). These TCRs are of unknown antigen specificity. Reading the label with the study, this specimen's time point is: cells obtained before transplantation from donor or recipient. Libraries were prepared through the immunoSEQ multiplex PCR assay. TCRdb mirrors the immuneACCESS table, restricted to in-frame sequences. Some clones are absent from its copies; in checked studies, under half trace to an unresolved V gene, and the reason for the others is unknown. The sample table contains approximately 120,000 clones; only one count was recorded for around 94% of them. The biggest ten clones account for approximately 0.17% of the sample. The sample consisted of unstimulated CD4+ T cells sorted from spleen or lymph node cells, taken before intestinal transplant. These receptors were collected from a human donor who received an intestinal transplant.

J is TRBJ2-7 and V is TRBV7-9, with 10 bases lining up with TRBD2. With 5 bases clipped from V and 0 bases from J, the junction kept 7 bases outside the gene matches. The CDR3 is 16 amino acids. Germline loops: CDR1 SEHNR, CDR2 FQNEAQ (reference sequence). The CDR3 coding sequence is TGTGCCAGCAGCCCACGGACTAGCGGAGCCTCCTACGAGCAGTACTTC. Protein product: CASSPRTSGASYEQYF.

V gene TRBV19 combines with J gene TRBJ2-3, with 7 positions matching TRBD2. Germline CDR1 LNHDA, CDR2 SQIVND (reference sequence). V lost 5 bases and J lost 4; bases outside the gene matches: 9. This CDR3 is 15 amino acids long. As DNA, the CDR3 is TGTGCCAGTAGTTTGACTAGCACAGGAGCAGATACGCAGTATTTT. This codes for CASSLTSTGADTQYF. The whole variable domain, remainder taken from reference TRBV19 and TRBJ2-3, is DGGITQSPKYLFRKEGQNVTLSCEQNLNHDAMYWYRQDPGQGLRLIYYSQIVNDFQKGDIAEGYSVSREKKESFPLTVTSAQKNPTAFYLCASSLTSTGADTQYFGPGTRLTVL.

The chain recombines TRBV6-1 with TRBJ2-1; 9 bases map to TRBD2. This CDR3 spans 18 amino acids. J was trimmed by 3 bases and V by 2 bases; bases with no gene match: 11. Germline V gene sequence: CDR1 MNHNS, CDR2 SASEGT. CDR3 sequence (DNA): TGTGCCAGCAGTGAACGGGCGCTCGCGGGGGGGCTCTACAATGAGCAGTTCTTC. This codes for CASSERALAGGLYNEQFF.

This sequence joins TRBV10-3 and TRBJ2-2, with 7 positions matching TRBD1. Germline V gene data show CDR1 as ENHRY and CDR2 as SYGVKD. This CDR3 is 14 amino acids long. Trimming took 7 bases from V and 1 from J; bases not matched to a gene: 3. The CDR3 nucleotides read TGTGCCATCACGGGACAGCAGAACACCGGGGAGCTGTTTTTT. Translating gives CAITGQQNTGELFF.

The genes are TRBV7-9 and TRBJ2-3; 13 bases match TRBD2. CDR1 and CDR2 from the germline V gene are SEHNR and FQNEAQ (reference sequence). This CDR3 spans 16 amino acids. The junction had 4 bases not matched to a gene; V was cut back by 5 bases and J by 2 bases. CDR3 sequence reads: CASSGGLAGTTDTQYF. The CDR3 region has the DNA TGTGCCAGCAGCGGGGGACTAGCGGGGACCACAGATACGCAGTATTTT.

CDR3 DNA sequence: TGTGCCGTAGGGCGGGCCACAGATACGCAGTATTTT. Translating gives CAVGRATDTQYF. The chain employs TRBV10-3 and TRBJ2-3; D is perhaps TRBD2 (5 bases). V was clipped by 11 bases and J by 2 bases, with 11 bases between them. The CDR3 consists of 12 residues. The germline gives CDR1 ENHRY, CDR2 SYGVKD.

The chain is built from TRBV4-2 and TRBJ1-3; TRBD1 agrees at 7 bases. The CDR3 spans 16 residues. Germline values: CDR1 LGHNA, CDR2 YNFKEQ. V was pared by 2 bases and J by 3 bases, with 7 bases of the junction left unmatched. The CDR3 loop is CASSQIDRASGNTIYF. Here the CDR3 DNA reads TGTGCCAGCAGCCAAATCGACAGGGCGAGTGGAAACACCATATATTTT.

This clone was seen only once. The V call is TRBV30, the J call TRBJ1-1; D gene unclear. Between the trimmed V and J ends, which lost 4 bases and 0 bases, there was a span of 15 bases. Germline assignment: CDR1 GTSNPN and CDR2 SVGIG (reference sequence). This CDR3 has 15 residues. The CDR3 protein is CAWTPVPKMNTEAFF. CDR3 nucleotide sequence: TGTGCCTGGACCCCCGTCCCGAAGATGAACACTGAAGCTTTCTTT.

V is TRBV18 and J is TRBJ1-1; D remains unclear. This CDR3 is built from 14 residues. Germline CDR1 reads KGHSH; CDR2 reads LQKENI. V was cut by 4 bases and J by 1 base, with 10 bases left in between. For the CDR3, the DNA is TGTGCCAGCTCACTTAGGACGGAGAACACTGAAGCTTTCTTT. Translating it yields CASSLRTENTEAFF. Full variable domain (missing parts from reference TRBV18 and TRBJ1-1): NAGVMQNPRHLVRRRGQEARLRCSPMKGHSHVYWYRQLPEEGLKFMVYLQKENIIDESGMPKERFSAEFPKEGPSILRIQQVVRGDSAAYFCASSLRTENTEAFFGQGTRLTVV.

The chain recombines TRBV9 with TRBJ2-3; the D gene is possibly TRBD2 (5 bases). The length of the CDR3 is 13 residues. The V gene lost 5 bases and the J gene lost 2 bases, with 9 bases spanning the gap. Germline assignment: CDR1 SGDLS and CDR2 YYNGEE. The CDR3 loop reads CASRDSNTDTQYF. The CDR3 region has the DNA TGTGCCAGCAGGGACTCTAACACAGATACGCAGTATTTT.

J is TRBJ2-5 and V is TRBV30, with D hard to call. V lost 2 bases and J lost 5, with 12 bases in between. Germline CDR1 and CDR2: GTSNPN and SVGIG (reference sequence). The CDR3 runs to 13 residues. The chain's CDR3 is CAWSPPEGETQYF. DNA of the CDR3: TGTGCCTGGAGTCCCCCTGAAGGGGAGACCCAGTACTTC. The full variable domain, its missing parts supplied by reference TRBV30 and TRBJ2-5, is SQTIHQWPATLVQPVGSPLSLECTVEGTSNPNLYWYRQAAGRGLQLLFYSVGIGQISSEVPQNLSASRPQDRQFILSSKKLLLSDSGFYLCAWSPPEGETQYFGPGTRLLVL.

The rearrangement joins TRBV6-5 to TRBJ2-7; TRBD2 might be the D (6 bases). The germline V gene encodes CDR1 MNHEY and CDR2 SVGAGI. The V and J ends lost 7 bases and 0 bases respectively, with 16 bases between them. This CDR3 contains 15 residues. The CDR3 coding sequence is TGTGCCAGCAAACAAACGGCGGGACGCTCCTACGAGCAGTACTTC. The encoded protein is CASKQTAGRSYEQYF.

The V gene is TRBV2, the J gene TRBJ2-5; 7 bases map to TRBD2. CDR3 length: 14 residues. V dropped 6 bases and J dropped 0; count of bases not matched to a gene: 4. The germline V gene encodes CDR1 SNHLY and CDR2 FYNNEI. CDR3 nucleotide sequence: TGTGCCAGCAGCCGCGGGACTAACCAAGAGACCCAGTACTTC. It codes for CASSRGTNQETQYF.

This chain links TRBV5-1 with TRBJ1-1; 7 bases line up with TRBD1. Germline trimming cut 4 bases from V and 1 base from J; bases unmatched to any gene: 7. This CDR3 is built from 15 residues. Germline assignment: CDR1 SGHRS and CDR2 YFSETQ. The CDR3 here is CASSPRTGGNTEAFF. The CDR3 DNA is TGCGCCAGCAGCCCGAGGACAGGTGGGAACACTGAAGCTTTCTTT.

The chain uses TRBV6-1 and TRBJ2-5, with 8 bases that match TRBD2. Germline CDR1 is MNHNS and CDR2 is SASEGT. The CDR3 contains 13 residues. With 4 bases clipped from V and 9 bases from J, the junction kept 7 bases outside the gene matches. CDR3 residues: CASSAGVGGAQYF. For the CDR3, the DNA is TGTGCCAGCAGTGCAGGGGTCGGGGGGGCCCAGTACTTC.

This sequence joins TRBV30 and TRBJ1-5; D remains ambiguous. CDR1 and CDR2 from the germline V gene are GTSNPN and SVGIG (reference sequence). This CDR3 comprises 13 residues. Trimming stripped 4 bases from V and 5 bases from J, with 12 bases between. This chain's CDR3 is CAWTSQEHQPQHF. The DNA for the CDR3 is TGTGCCTGGACTTCACAAGAGCATCAGCCCCAGCATTTT.

The chain recombines TRBV28 with TRBJ2-3, with 9 bases fitting TRBD2. Germline V gives CDR1 MDHEN, CDR2 SYDVKM. V lost 6 bases, J lost 4 bases, and 5 bases stayed unmatched. There are 14 residues in the CDR3. CDR3 in amino acids: CASSAGGNADTQYF. CDR3 sequence (DNA): TGTGCCAGCAGCGCGGGGGGGAACGCAGATACGCAGTATTTT.

This clone was observed once. The chain is built from TRBV5-6 and TRBJ2-7; 8 bases match TRBD2. Germline CDR1 SGHDT, CDR2 YYEEEE. The CDR3 consists of 15 residues. Trimming took 1 base from V and 0 from J; bases not matched to a gene: 3. The CDR3 region has the DNA TGTGCCAGCAGCTTGAACGGGGGGGCCTCCTACGAGCAGTACTTC. Its translation: CASSLNGGASYEQYF.

V gene TRBV9 combines with J gene TRBJ2-7; 7 bases align to TRBD2. The V segment lost 0 bases and the J segment 2 bases; nucleotides outside the gene matches: 8. CDR3 length: 16 amino acids. The germline gives CDR1 SGDLS, CDR2 YYNGEE. The CDR3 reads CASSVGEGTGTYEQYF. For the CDR3, the DNA is TGTGCCAGCAGCGTAGGGGAGGGGACGGGGACCTACGAGCAGTACTTC.

V is TRBV13 and J is TRBJ2-3; D is ambiguous. The CDR3 sequence is 16 residues long. Trimming took off 5 bases at V and 5 bases at J, with 20 bases between the two ends. Germline V gene data show CDR1 as PRHDT and CDR2 as FYEKMQ (reference sequence). The CDR3: CASSAHSLGSGDTQYF. CDR3 sequence (DNA): TGTGCCAGCAGCGCCCACTCCTTAGGTTCGGGAGATACGCAGTATTTT.

The chain joins TRBV21-1 to TRBJ1-3. TRBV21-1 is a known pseudogene. This CDR3 spans 16 amino acids. CDR3 in amino acids: CASSKDKGRSGNTIYF. The CDR3 coding sequence is TGTGCCAGCAGCAAAGACAAGGGCCGCTCTGGAAACACCATATATTTT.

This chain uses TRBV19 with TRBJ2-1, with D uncertain. Germline CDR1 reads LNHDA; CDR2 reads SQIVND (reference sequence). There are 14 residues in the CDR3. V lost 4 bases and J lost 7, with 14 bases in between. In DNA, the CDR3 is TGTGCCAGTAGTAGGATTGGGTTGAGGAATGAGCAGTTCTTC. Its protein is CASSRIGLRNEQFF.

The V and J genes are TRBV18 and TRBJ2-6, with a tentative D call TRBD1 (6 bases). Germline assignment: CDR1 KGHSH and CDR2 LQKENI. The V and J ends lost 4 bases and 1 base respectively, with 11 bases between them. The CDR3 has 16 residues. The CDR3 DNA sequence: TGTGCCAGCTCACTATCGCAGGGGTCTGGGGCCAACGTCCTGACTTTC. Amino acid sequence: CASSLSQGSGANVLTF.

The chain carries TRBV5-6 and TRBJ1-4; D is ambiguous. Trimming shortened V by 0 bases and J by 0 bases, and 6 bases separated the two germline ends. Germline CDR1 and CDR2: SGHDT and YYEEEE. The CDR3 runs to 15 residues. DNA of the CDR3: TGTGCCAGCAGCTTGGTGGGGACAACTAATGAAAAACTGTTTTTT. Protein: CASSLVGTTNEKLFF.

V usage is TRBV7-8 and J usage is TRBJ1-2; D perhaps matches TRBD1 (6 bases). The CDR3 is 19 amino acids. The V end was cut by 5 bases, the J end by 4 bases, with 29 bases between. Germline lookup yields CDR1 SGHVS and CDR2 FQNEAQ. CDR3 in DNA: TGTGCCAGCAGCCTAGGGGGGGGGCTTGGGGATTCCTACGTCTATGGCTACACCTTC. It specifies CASSLGGGLGDSYVYGYTF.

The chain recombines TRBV5-1 with TRBJ2-4, with D tentatively TRBD1 (6 bases). This CDR3 spans 16 amino acids. Germline V gene data show CDR1 as SGHRS and CDR2 as YFSETQ. The V gene lost 4 bases and the J gene lost 3 bases, with 17 bases spanning the gap. CDR3 loop: CASSPGDNGIKNIQYF. The CDR3 DNA reads TGCGCCAGCAGCCCAGGGGACAATGGGATCAAAAACATTCAGTACTTC. Together with reference TRBV5-1 and TRBJ2-4, the CDR3 gives the full variable domain: KAGVTQTPRYLIKTRGQQVTLSCSPISGHRSVSWYQQTPGQGLQFLFEYFSETQRNKGNFPGRFSGRQFSNSRSEMNVSTLELGDSALYLCASSPGDNGIKNIQYFGAGTRLSVL.

The CDR3 DNA reads TGCGCCAGCAGTGCTAGCGGGGGCACAGATACGCAGTATTTT. It specifies CASSASGGTDTQYF. This chain uses TRBV10-1 with TRBJ2-3, with TRBD2 matching over 9 bases. V dropped 4 bases and J dropped 1; count of bases not matched to a gene: 0. Germline CDR1 WNHNN, CDR2 SYGVQD (reference sequence). CDR3 size: 14 residues.

The rearrangement uses TRBV4-1 and TRBJ1-4, with D maybe TRBD1 (5 bases). The V and J ends lost 3 bases and 6 bases respectively, with 17 bases between them. CDR3 length: 16 amino acids. Looked up from germline, CDR1 is MGHRA and CDR2 is YSYEKL. The CDR3 nucleotides read TGCGCCAGCAGCCACCCCATTTATCGGGGACATGAAAAACTGTTTTTT. Translation gives CASSHPIYRGHEKLFF.

This sequence joins TRBV11-3 and TRBJ2-7; 13 bases are a match to TRBD2. With 4 bases clipped from V and 2 bases from J, the junction kept 2 bases outside the gene matches. This CDR3 has 15 amino acids. Germline CDR1 is SGHNT and CDR2 is YENEEA. The CDR3 DNA follows: TGTGCCAGCAGCTCTACTAGCGGGGGGGCCTACGAGCAGTACTTC. Translated, it gives CASSSTSGGAYEQYF.

The genes are TRBV6-5 and TRBJ1-2, with unresolved D. The CDR3 totals 13 residues. Germline loops: CDR1 MNHEY, CDR2 SVGAGI. V lost 2 bases to trimming and J lost 4 bases, with 8 bases between them. The CDR3 sequence is CASSYGQRYGYTF. In DNA form, the CDR3 reads TGTGCCAGCAGTTACGGGCAGCGCTATGGCTACACCTTC.